The source of this T cell receptor beta chain is a study of beta chain features in type 1 diabetes. Isolated RNA was reverse transcribed in full, so expressed TCRB transcripts were sequenced. Profiled with immunoSEQ multiplex PCR; TCRdb holds only in-frame clones, not every one. Of over 40,000 clones in the sample, roughly 49% were seen once. Trimming took 4 bases from V and 2 from J; bases not matched to a gene: 8. Germline V gives CDR1 SGHDT, CDR2 YYEEEE. The CDR3 is 16 amino acids. The chain joins TRBV5-6 to TRBJ2-3; TRBD2 matches at 9 bases. What was sequenced was Tregs from blood. The sequence was obtained from a woman aged 18-29 years in good health. CDR3 loop: CASSLSPSGVTDTQYF. CDR3 bases: TGTGCCAGCAGCCTCAGCCCTAGCGGGGTCACAGATACGCAGTATTTT.